The 22 T cell receptor beta chains below all came from one sample that was sequenced in a study of post-analysis software for immune sequencing data. Broader study findings: Comparison of patients with controls showed about 5 TRBV segments more frequent in patients, TRBV5-6, TRBV5-1 and TRBV20-1 among them.

Their specific antigens are unknown. Researchers reported that TCR beta cDNA libraries carried unique molecular identifiers. TCRdb passed the PCR reads through MiXCR, listing each CDR3 protein once. The sample has hundreds of thousands of distinct CDR3 sequences; approximately 42% are singletons. Sequences were obtained from blood. The receptors were gathered from a girl aged 2 to 9 with multiple sclerosis.

This rearrangement joins TRBV6-1 to TRBJ1-2; 7 nucleotides agree with TRBD1. CDR1 and CDR2 (germline): MNHNS, SASEGT. After removal of 5 bases from V and 3 bases from J, the junction contained 3 bases not matched to a gene. The CDR3 spans 13 residues. The CDR3 DNA sequence: TGTGCCAGCAGTACAGGGGATTACTATGGCTACACCTTC. Translating gives CASSTGDYYGYTF.

This chain connects TRBV4-1 to TRBJ2-7; 9 bases are a match to TRBD1. The CDR3 extends over 16 amino acids. Germline values: CDR1 MGHRA, CDR2 YSYEKL. Trimming at V came to 2 bases and at J to 2 bases, leaving 7 bases not matched to a gene. The CDR3 bases are TGCGCCAGCAGCCAAACCGGGACAGGGATGGCCTACGAGCAGTACTTC. Translation: CASSQTGTGMAYEQYF.

This clonotype was observed a handful of times. The CDR3 nucleotides are TGTGCCAGCAGCTTAGGGGGTTACAGCACAGATACGCAGTATTTT. It yields the protein CASSLGGYSTDTQYF. The rearrangement links TRBV7-6 to TRBJ2-3; D is unresolved. The CDR3 sequence is 15 residues long. The V and J ends lost 1 base and 0 bases respectively, with 8 bases between them. From germline, CDR1 is SGHVS and CDR2 FNYEAQ.

This clonotype was seen more than once but under ten times. The chain carries TRBV28 and TRBJ2-1; the match to TRBD2 covers 10 bases. V trimming: 8 bases; J trimming: 4 bases; junction bases outside the gene matches: 14. Germline V CDR1 and CDR2: MDHEN, SYDVKM. The CDR3 is 17 amino acids. The CDR3 here is CASQIRWGLAQYNEQFF. In DNA, the CDR3 is TGTGCCAGCCAAATCCGGTGGGGACTAGCGCAATACAATGAGCAGTTCTTC.

This sequence joins TRBV7-2 and TRBJ2-7; 13 bases agree with TRBD2. The CDR3 has 15 residues. In germline, CDR1 is SGHTA, CDR2 FQGNSA. V shed 5 bases, J shed 4 bases, and the junction held 5 bases outside the gene matches. CDR3 sequence: CASSSGTSGTYEQYF. DNA for the CDR3: TGTGCCAGCAGCAGTGGGACTAGCGGGACTTACGAGCAGTACTTC.

The V and J genes are TRBV6-6 and TRBJ2-2; TRBD1 is a possible D gene (5 bases). This CDR3 comprises 14 residues. Looked up from germline, CDR1 is MNHNY and CDR2 is SVGAGI (reference sequence). Trimming cost V 4 bases and J 3 bases, with 9 bases left between them. The CDR3 reads CASSSAGYTGELFF. Written as DNA, the CDR3 is TGTGCCAGCAGTTCGGCAGGGTACACCGGGGAGCTGTTTTTT.

This rearrangement joins TRBV29-1 to TRBJ2-1; 10 positions match TRBD2. CDR1 is SQVTM, CDR2 ANQGSEA, per germline. V lost 2 bases, J lost 9 bases, and 16 bases stayed unmatched. This CDR3 has 17 amino acids. The CDR3 is CSVETLFLAGGTTEQFF. DNA for the CDR3: TGCAGCGTTGAAACTCTATTTTTAGCGGGGGGCACTACTGAGCAGTTCTTC.

This clonotype has only a few counts. V is TRBV4-2 and J is TRBJ2-1; D ambiguous. This CDR3 contains 16 residues. V was trimmed by 0 bases and J by 0 bases, leaving 9 bases between them. Germline values: CDR1 LGHNA, CDR2 YNFKEQ. CDR3 in amino acids: CASSQDLTSSYNEQFF. The CDR3 DNA reads TGTGCCAGCAGCCAAGACCTAACGAGCTCCTACAATGAGCAGTTCTTC.

The chain uses TRBV6-4 and TRBJ2-3; TRBD1 matches 7 bases. J lost 4 bases, V lost 0 bases, and 4 bases had no gene match. This CDR3 has 15 amino acids. Germline CDR1 reads MRHNA; CDR2 reads SNTAGT. CDR3 bases: TGTGCCAGCAGTGACTCGACAGGGATCGCAGATACGCAGTATTTT. Residues: CASSDSTGIADTQYF.

The sample holds a few counts of this clonotype. This rearrangement joins TRBV6-2 or TRBV6-3 to TRBJ2-1; 7 bases line up with TRBD1. CDR3 length equals 15 residues. V shed 2 bases and J 4 bases; nucleotides not matched to a gene: 5. The germline CDR1 and CDR2 sequences are MNHEY and SVGEGT. In DNA, the CDR3 is TGTGCCAGCAGTTACGGACAGGCAAGTTACAATGAGCAGTTCTTC. Translated, it gives CASSYGQASYNEQFF.

The chain uses TRBV25-1 and TRBJ2-4; D is perhaps TRBD1 (6 bases). The DNA matches TRBJ2-7 better at its end, which makes the J call doubtful. Per the germline V gene, CDR1 is MGHDK and CDR2 is SYGVNS. The CDR3 is made up of 15 amino acids. This chain's CDR3 is CASSEQGRGMYEQYF. In DNA, the CDR3 is TGTGCCAGCAGTGAACAGGGCAGGGGAATGTACGAGCAGTACTTC.

The V call is TRBV28, the J call TRBJ2-5, with 8 positions matching TRBD2. Germline CDR1 is MDHEN and CDR2 is SYDVKM. Trimming took 3 bases from V and 3 from J; bases not matched to a gene: 3. This CDR3 contains 14 residues. In nucleotides, the CDR3 is TGTGCCAGCAGTTTGTCGGGGGGGAAAGAGACCCAGTACTTC. This encodes CASSLSGGKETQYF.

The rearrangement joins TRBV28 to TRBJ2-3; D possibly corresponds to TRBD2 (7 bases). This CDR3 is 14 amino acids long. From germline, CDR1 is MDHEN and CDR2 SYDVKM. The ends were cut back, 2 bases at V and 3 bases at J, with 9 bases in the middle. CDR3 sequence: CASSLEGGTDTQYF. CDR3 sequence (DNA): TGTGCCAGCAGTTTAGAGGGGGGGACAGATACGCAGTATTTT.

This clonotype was detected only a few times. V is TRBV29-1 and J is TRBJ2-1; D remains ambiguous. This CDR3 spans 14 amino acids. The germline V and J ends were trimmed by 0 bases and 2 bases, with 8 bases remaining between them. CDR1 and CDR2 from the germline V gene are SQVTM and ANQGSEA. The CDR3 sequence: CSVEDGKAYNEQFF. The CDR3 DNA is TGCAGCGTTGAAGATGGAAAAGCCTACAATGAGCAGTTCTTC.

V usage is TRBV12-3 or TRBV12-4 and J usage is TRBJ2-3, with D possibly being TRBD1 (5 bases). V was trimmed by 5 bases and J by 3 bases, leaving 15 bases between them. There are 15 residues in the CDR3. The CDR3 sequence is CASSQSPTVTDTQYF. CDR3 nucleotide sequence: TGTGCCAGCAGTCAATCCCCGACAGTTACAGATACGCAGTATTTT.

A note on this clonotype: Compared with germline, one end of the junction differs, possibly owing to a read error. The V gene is TRBV9, the J gene TRBJ2-2, with a possible D match to TRBD1 (6 bases). Per the germline V gene, CDR1 is SGDLS and CDR2 is YYNGEE. This CDR3 region has 15 residues. The CDR3 spells CASSVDGRDTGERFF. CDR3 DNA: TGTGCCAGCAGCGTAGACGGTCGGGACACCGGGGAGCGGTTTTTT.

This clonotype was observed a few times. The genes are TRBV27 and TRBJ1-1, with D perhaps TRBD1 (6 bases). Trimming pared 4 bases from V and 1 base from J, leaving 13 bases between. The germline V gene has CDR1 MNHEY and CDR2 SMNVEV (reference sequence). This CDR3 is 15 amino acids long. The chain's CDR3 is CASSSRTVGNTEAFF. CDR3 in DNA: TGTGCCAGCAGTTCCCGGACAGTAGGGAACACTGAAGCTTTCTTT.

In DNA form, the CDR3 reads TGTGCCACCACTTCCCCGGACAGGGGCTGGGAGACCCAGTACTTC. It specifies CATTSPDRGWETQYF. V is TRBV6-5 and J is TRBJ2-5; 9 nucleotides match TRBD1. With V trimmed by 10 bases and J by 5 bases, 14 bases remained unmatched. The germline CDR1 and CDR2 sequences are MNHEY and SVGAGI. CDR3 size: 15 residues.

This clonotype was counted a few times. The rearrangement uses TRBV10-3 and TRBJ2-6; TRBD1 might be the D (5 bases). The CDR3 has 12 residues. Deletions cut 5 bases from V and 12 bases from J, with 11 bases between. CDR1 and CDR2 from the germline V gene are ENHRY and SYGVKD. CDR3 sequence reads: CAISTDMVVLTF. Here the CDR3 DNA reads TGTGCCATCAGTACGGACATGGTCGTCCTGACTTTC.

J is TRBJ2-7 and V is TRBV6-5; D not certain. The length of the CDR3 is 16 residues. Germline V gives CDR1 MNHEY, CDR2 SVGAGI. V dropped 0 bases and J dropped 4 bases, with 16 bases sitting between them. CDR3 in DNA: TGTGCCAGCAGTTACTCGAAGGGTTTGGGTCGGTACGAGCAGTACTTC. It codes for CASSYSKGLGRYEQYF.

This chain uses TRBV7-2 with TRBJ2-3, with 9 positions matching TRBD2. J was trimmed by 3 bases and V by 1 base; bases with no gene match: 2. This CDR3 region has 15 residues. Germline V gene lookup returns CDR1 SGHTA and CDR2 FQGNSA. The CDR3 bases are TGTGCCAGCAGCTTAGGACTAGCGGATACAGATACGCAGTATTTT. This encodes CASSLGLADTDTQYF. Full variable domain (rest looked up from reference TRBV7-2 and TRBJ2-3): GAGVSQSPSNKVTEKGKDVELRCDPISGHTALYWYRQSLGQGLEFLIYFQGNSAPDKSGLPSDRFSAERTGGSVSTLTIQRTQQEDSAVYLCASSLGLADTDTQYFGPGTRLTVL.

This clonotype was counted between two and nine times. The chain recombines TRBV20-1 with TRBJ1-2, with 9 nucleotides matching TRBD1. The V gene end was trimmed by 3 bases and the J gene end by 8 bases; junction bases not matched to a gene: 7. CDR3 size: 13 residues. Germline CDR1 is DFQATT and CDR2 is SNEGSKA (reference sequence). The CDR3 region has the DNA TGCAGTGCTAGGTGGACAGGGGCCCAAGGCTACACCTTC. It encodes CSARWTGAQGYTF.